This T cell receptor (beta chain) was found in a study of blood T cells in healthy people across ages. Peripheral blood from each donor was collected in a volume of approximately 10 milliliters. It was with a sample-barcoded 5' primer and a J-beta primer mix that a second PCR of about 7 to 12 cycles was run. In TCRdb, the 5' RACE reads were re-called with MiXCR into one record per CDR3 protein. The sample has 750,000 to 1,000,000 distinct CDR3 sequences; approximately 32% are singletons. Findings of the study overall: Higher diversity, along with more naive CD4+ cells, distinguished long-lived donors from aged donors.

This CDR3 has 17 residues. Germline-derived CDR1 and CDR2 are SGHDN and FVKESK. V shed 4 bases and J 3 bases; nucleotides not matched to a gene: 14. As for this clonotype: Its matching antigen is unknown.

In addition, the sample was reused for a study of T cells of mothers and their children. That report notes: The effect of thymic selection on TCR recombination output is similar between related and unrelated pairs.

The TCR was taken from a woman between 40 and 55 years old in good health. The chain uses TRBV14 and TRBJ2-7; 8 nucleotides align to TRBD1. Sequences were obtained from blood. The DNA of the CDR3 is TGTGCCAGCAGCCCGGGACCCGGGACAGGTGGGGGCTACGAGCAGTACTTC. This encodes CASSPGPGTGGGYEQYF.